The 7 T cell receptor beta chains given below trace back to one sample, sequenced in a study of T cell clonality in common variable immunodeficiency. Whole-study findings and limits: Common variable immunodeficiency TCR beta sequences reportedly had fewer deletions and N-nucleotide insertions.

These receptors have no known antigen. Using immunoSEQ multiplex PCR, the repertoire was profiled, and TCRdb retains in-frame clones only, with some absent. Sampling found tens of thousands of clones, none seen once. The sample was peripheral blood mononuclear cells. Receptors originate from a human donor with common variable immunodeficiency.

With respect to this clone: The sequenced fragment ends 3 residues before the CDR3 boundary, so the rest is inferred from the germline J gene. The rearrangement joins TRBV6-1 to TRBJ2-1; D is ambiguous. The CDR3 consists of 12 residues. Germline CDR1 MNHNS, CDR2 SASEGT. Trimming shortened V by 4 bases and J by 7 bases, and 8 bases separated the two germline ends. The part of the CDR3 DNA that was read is TGTGCCAGCAGTGCGGGTGGGAATGAG. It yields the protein CASSAGGNE. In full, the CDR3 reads CASSAGGNEQFF.

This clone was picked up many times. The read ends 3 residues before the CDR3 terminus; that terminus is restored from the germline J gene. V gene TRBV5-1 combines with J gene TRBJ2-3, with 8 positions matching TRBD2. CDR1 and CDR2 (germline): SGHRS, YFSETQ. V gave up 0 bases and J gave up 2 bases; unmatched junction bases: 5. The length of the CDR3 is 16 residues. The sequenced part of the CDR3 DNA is TGCGCCAGCAGCTTGGGGTCGGGGGGGTTCACAGATACG. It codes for CASSLGSGGFTDT. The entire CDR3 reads CASSLGSGGFTDTQYF.

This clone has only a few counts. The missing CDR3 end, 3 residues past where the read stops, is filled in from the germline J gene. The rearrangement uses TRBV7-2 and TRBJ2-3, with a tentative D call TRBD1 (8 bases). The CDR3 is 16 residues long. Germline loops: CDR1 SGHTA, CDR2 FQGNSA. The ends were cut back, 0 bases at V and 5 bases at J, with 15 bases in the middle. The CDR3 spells CASSLATGGDLDTQYF. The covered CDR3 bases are TGTGCCAGCAGCTTAGCTACAGGGGGGGACCTAGATACG.

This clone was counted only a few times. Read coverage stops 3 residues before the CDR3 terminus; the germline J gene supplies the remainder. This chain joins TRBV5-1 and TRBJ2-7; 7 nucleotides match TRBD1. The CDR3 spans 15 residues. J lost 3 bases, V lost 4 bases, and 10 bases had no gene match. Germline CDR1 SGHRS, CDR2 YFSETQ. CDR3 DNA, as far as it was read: TGCGCCAGCAGCCGAGATTTACAGGGGTTCTACGAG. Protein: CASSRDLQGFYE. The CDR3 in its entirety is CASSRDLQGFYEQYF. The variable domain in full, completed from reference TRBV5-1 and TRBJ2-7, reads KAGVTQTPRYLIKTRGQQVTLSCSPISGHRSVSWYQQTPGQGLQFLFEYFSETQRNKGNFPGRFSGRQFSNSRSEMNVSTLELGDSALYLCASSRDLQGFYEQYFGPGTRLTVT.

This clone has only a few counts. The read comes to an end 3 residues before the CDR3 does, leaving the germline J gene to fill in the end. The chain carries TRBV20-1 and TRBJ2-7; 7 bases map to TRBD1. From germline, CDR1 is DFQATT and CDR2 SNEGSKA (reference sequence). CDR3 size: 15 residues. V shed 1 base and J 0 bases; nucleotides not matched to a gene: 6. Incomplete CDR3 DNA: TGCAGTGCTAGAGTAGGACCAGGGGGCTCCTACGAG. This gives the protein CSARVGPGGSYE. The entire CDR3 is CSARVGPGGSYEQYF.

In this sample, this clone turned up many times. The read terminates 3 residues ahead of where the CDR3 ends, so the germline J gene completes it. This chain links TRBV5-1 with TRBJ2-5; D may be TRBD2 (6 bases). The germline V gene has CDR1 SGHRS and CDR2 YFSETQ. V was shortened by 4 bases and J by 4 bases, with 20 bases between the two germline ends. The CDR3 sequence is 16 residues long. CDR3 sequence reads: CASSPWDGLKPETQYF. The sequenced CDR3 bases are TGCGCCAGCAGCCCCTGGGACGGACTAAAACCAGAGACC.

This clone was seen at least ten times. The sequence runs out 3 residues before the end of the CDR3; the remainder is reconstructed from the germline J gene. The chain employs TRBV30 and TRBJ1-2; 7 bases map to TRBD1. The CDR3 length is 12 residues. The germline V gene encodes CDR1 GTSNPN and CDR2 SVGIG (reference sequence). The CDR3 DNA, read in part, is TGTGCCTGGAGTCTGCGACAGGGAGAC. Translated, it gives CAWSLRQGD. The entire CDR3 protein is CAWSLRQGDYTF. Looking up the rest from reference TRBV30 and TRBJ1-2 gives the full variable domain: SQTIHQWPATLVQPVGSPLSLECTVEGTSNPNLYWYRQAAGRGLQLLFYSVGIGQISSEVPQNLSASRPQDRQFILSSKKLLLSDSGFYLCAWSLRQGDYTFGSGTRLTVV.